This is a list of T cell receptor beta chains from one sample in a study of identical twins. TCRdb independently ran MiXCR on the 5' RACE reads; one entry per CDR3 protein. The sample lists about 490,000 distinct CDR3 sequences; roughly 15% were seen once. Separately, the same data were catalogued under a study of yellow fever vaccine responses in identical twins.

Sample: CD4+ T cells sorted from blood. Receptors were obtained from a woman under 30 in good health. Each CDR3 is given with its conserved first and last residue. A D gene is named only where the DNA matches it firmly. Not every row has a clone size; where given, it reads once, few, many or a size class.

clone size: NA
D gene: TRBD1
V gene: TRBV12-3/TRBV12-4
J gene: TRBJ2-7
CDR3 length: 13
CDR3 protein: CASGSTGGYEQYF
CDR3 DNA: TGTGCCAGCGGATCGACAGGGGGCTACGAGCAGTACTTC

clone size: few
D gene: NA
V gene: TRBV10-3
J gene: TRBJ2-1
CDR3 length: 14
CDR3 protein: CAISEGPAYNEQFF
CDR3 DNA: TGTGCCATCAGTGAGGGGCCGGCCTACAATGAGCAGTTCTTC

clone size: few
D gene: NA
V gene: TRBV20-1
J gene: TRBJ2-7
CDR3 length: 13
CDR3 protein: CSAIGEVSYEQYF
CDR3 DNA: TGCAGTGCTATCGGGGAAGTTTCCTACGAGCAGTACTTC

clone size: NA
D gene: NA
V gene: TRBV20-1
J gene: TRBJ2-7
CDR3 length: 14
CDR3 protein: CSAYRDSDPYEQYF
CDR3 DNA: TGCAGTGCTTACCGGGACTCCGACCCCTACGAGCAGTACTTC

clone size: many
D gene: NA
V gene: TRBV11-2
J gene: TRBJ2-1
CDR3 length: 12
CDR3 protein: CASSLDRGEQFF
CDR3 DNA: TGTGCCAGCAGCTTAGATCGAGGTGAGCAGTTCTTC

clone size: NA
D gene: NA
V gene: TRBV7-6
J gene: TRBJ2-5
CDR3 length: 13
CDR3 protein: CASSLAYSETQYF
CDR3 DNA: TGTGCCAGCAGCTTAGCGTACTCGGAGACCCAGTACTTC

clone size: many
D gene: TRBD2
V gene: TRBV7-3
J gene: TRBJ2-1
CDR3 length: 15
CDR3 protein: CASSSRTSGSNEQFF
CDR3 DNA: TGTGCCAGCAGCTCCCGGACTAGCGGGAGCAATGAGCAGTTCTTC

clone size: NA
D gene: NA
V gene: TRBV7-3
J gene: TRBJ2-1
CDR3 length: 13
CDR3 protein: CASSFGLPNEQFF
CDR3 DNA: TGTGCCAGCAGCTTCGGTCTTCCCAATGAGCAGTTCTTC

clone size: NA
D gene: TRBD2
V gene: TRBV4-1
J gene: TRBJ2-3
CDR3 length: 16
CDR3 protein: CASSQALAGGTDTQYF
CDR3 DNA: TGCGCCAGCAGCCAAGCCCTAGCGGGAGGCACAGATACGCAGTATTTT

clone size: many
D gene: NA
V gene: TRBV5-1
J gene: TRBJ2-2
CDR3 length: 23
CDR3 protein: CASSLAGLTDRIKPYANTGELFF
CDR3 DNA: TGCGCCAGCAGCTTGGCCGGATTGACCGACAGGATAAAACCTTACGCGAACACCGGGGAGCTGTTTTTT

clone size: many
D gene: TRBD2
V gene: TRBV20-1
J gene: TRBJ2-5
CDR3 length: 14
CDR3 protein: CSARISGARETQYF
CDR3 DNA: TGCAGTGCTAGAATTAGCGGGGCCCGGGAGACCCAGTACTTC

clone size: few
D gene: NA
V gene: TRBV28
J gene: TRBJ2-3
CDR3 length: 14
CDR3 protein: CASSSNRGGDTQYF
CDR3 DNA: TGTGCCAGCAGTTCCAACAGGGGAGGGGATACGCAGTATTTT

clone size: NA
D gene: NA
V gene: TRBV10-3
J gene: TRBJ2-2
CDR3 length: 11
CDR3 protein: CASQGTGELFF
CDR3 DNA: TGTGCCAGTCAGGGCACCGGGGAGCTGTTTTTT

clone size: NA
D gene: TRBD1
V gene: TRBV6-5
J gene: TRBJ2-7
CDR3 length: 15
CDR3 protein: CASSYSRQGASEQYF
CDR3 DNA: TGTGCCAGCAGTTACTCGAGACAGGGGGCCAGCGAGCAGTACTTC

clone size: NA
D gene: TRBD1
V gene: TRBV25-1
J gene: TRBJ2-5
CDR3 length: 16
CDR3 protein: CASSDQGQGGRETQYF
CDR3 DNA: TGTGCCAGCAGTGATCAGGGACAGGGGGGGCGAGAGACCCAGTACTTC

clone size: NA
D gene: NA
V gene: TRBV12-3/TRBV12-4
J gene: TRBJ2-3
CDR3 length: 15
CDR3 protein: CASSLRWGAQDTQYF
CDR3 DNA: TGTGCCAGCAGTTTAAGGTGGGGGGCCCAAGATACGCAGTATTTT

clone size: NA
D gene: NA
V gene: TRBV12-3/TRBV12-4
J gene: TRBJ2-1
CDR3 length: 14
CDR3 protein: CASSLDGSRNEQFF
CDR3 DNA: TGTGCCAGCAGTTTAGACGGGAGTCGGAATGAGCAGTTCTTC

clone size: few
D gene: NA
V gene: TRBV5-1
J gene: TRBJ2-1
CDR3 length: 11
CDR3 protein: CASSLVAEQFF
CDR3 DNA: TGCGCCAGCAGCTTGGTAGCTGAGCAGTTCTTC

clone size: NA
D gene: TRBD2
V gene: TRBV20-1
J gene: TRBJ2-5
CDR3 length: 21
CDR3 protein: CSASGALITSGSKRGGETQYF
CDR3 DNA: TGCAGTGCTAGTGGAGCTCTCATCACTAGCGGGAGTAAAAGGGGTGGGGAGACCCAGTACTTC

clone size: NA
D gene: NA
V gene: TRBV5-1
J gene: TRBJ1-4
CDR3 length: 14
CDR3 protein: CASSLGVRDEKLFF
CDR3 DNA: TGCGCCAGCAGCCTAGGAGTCCGAGATGAAAAACTGTTTTTT

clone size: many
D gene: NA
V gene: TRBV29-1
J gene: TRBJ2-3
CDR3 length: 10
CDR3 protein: CSVGLDTQYF
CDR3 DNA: TGCAGCGTTGGATTAGATACGCAGTATTTT

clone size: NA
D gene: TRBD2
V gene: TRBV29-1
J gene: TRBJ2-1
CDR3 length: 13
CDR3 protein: CTSGGLSYNEQFF
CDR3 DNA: TGCACGTCGGGGGGTCTATCCTACAATGAGCAGTTCTTC

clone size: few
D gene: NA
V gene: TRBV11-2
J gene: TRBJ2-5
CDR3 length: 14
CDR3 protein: CASSFRAVKETQYF
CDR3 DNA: TGTGCCAGCAGCTTCAGGGCAGTGAAAGAGACCCAGTACTTC

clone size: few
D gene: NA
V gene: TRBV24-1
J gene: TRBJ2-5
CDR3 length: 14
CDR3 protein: CATSGQGRRETQYF
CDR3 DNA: TGTGCCACCAGTGGGCAGGGGCGGCGGGAGACCCAGTACTTC

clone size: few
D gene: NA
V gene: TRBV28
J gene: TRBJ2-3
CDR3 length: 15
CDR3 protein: CASSPNIGNTDTQYF
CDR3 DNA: TGTGCCAGCAGTCCCAACATTGGGAACACAGATACGCAGTATTTT

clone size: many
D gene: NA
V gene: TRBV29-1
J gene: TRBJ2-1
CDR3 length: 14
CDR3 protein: CSAVRGGSVGEQFF
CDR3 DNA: TGCAGCGCTGTACGCGGGGGCTCCGTGGGCGAGCAGTTCTTC

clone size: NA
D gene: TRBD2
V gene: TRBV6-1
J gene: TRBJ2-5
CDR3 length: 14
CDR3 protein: CASSDWGSGRPQYF
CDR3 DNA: TGTGCCAGCAGTGATTGGGGTAGCGGGAGGCCACAGTACTTC

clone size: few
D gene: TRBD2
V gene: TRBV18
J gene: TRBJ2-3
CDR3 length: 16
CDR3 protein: CASSPPGLAVSDTQYF
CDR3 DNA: TGTGCCAGCTCACCACCGGGACTAGCAGTCTCAGATACGCAGTATTTT

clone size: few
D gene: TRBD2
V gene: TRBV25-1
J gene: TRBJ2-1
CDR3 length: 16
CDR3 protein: CASLPSGRGSYNEQFF
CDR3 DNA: TGTGCCAGCCTTCCTAGCGGGAGAGGAAGTTACAATGAGCAGTTCTTC

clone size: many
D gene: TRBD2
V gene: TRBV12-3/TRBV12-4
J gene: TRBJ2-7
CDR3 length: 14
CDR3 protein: CASSLAGRDYEQYF
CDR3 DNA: TGTGCCAGCAGTTTGGCAGGGAGGGATTACGAGCAGTACTTC

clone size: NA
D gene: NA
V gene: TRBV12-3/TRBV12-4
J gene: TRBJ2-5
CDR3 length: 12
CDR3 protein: CASSIREETQYF
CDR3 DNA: TGTGCCAGCAGTATTAGAGAAGAGACCCAGTACTTC

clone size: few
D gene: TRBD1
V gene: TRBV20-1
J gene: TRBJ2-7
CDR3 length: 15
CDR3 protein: CSARDLDRGSYEQYF
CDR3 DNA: TGCAGTGCTAGAGATCTAGACAGGGGCTCCTACGAGCAGTACTTC

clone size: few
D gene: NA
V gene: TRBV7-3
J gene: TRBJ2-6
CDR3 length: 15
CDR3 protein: CASSLRPSGANVLTF
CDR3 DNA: TGTGCCAGCAGCTTGAGACCCTCTGGGGCCAACGTCCTGACTTTC

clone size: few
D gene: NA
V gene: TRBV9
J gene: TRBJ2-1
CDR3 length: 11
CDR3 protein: CASSVEGLQFF
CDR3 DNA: TGTGCCAGCAGCGTAGAAGGTTTACAGTTCTTC

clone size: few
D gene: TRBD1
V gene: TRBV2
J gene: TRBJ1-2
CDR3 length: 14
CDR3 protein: CASISGTAFYGYTF
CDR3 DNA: TGTGCCAGCATATCGGGGACAGCTTTCTATGGCTACACCTTC

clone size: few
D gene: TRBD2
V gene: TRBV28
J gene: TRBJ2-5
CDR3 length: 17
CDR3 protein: CASSLLWSSGRQETQYF
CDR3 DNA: TGTGCCAGCAGTTTATTGTGGAGTAGCGGGAGACAAGAGACCCAGTACTTC

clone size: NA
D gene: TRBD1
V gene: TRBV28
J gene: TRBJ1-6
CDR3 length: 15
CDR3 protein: CASSSGQGDNSPLHF
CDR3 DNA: TGTGCCAGCAGTTCGGGACAGGGGGATAATTCACCCCTCCACTTT

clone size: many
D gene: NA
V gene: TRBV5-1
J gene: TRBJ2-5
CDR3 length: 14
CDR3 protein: CASSFSAEQETQYF
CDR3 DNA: TGCGCCAGCAGCTTTTCGGCAGAGCAAGAGACCCAGTACTTC

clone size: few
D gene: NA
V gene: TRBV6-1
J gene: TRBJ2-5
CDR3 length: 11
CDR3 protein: CASQIIETQYF
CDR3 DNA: TGTGCCAGCCAAATAATAGAGACCCAGTACTTC

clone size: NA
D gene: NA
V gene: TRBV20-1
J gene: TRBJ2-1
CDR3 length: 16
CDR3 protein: CSARGLASGLGNEQFF
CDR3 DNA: TGCAGTGCTAGGGGTCTGGCTTCCGGGCTCGGCAATGAGCAGTTCTTC

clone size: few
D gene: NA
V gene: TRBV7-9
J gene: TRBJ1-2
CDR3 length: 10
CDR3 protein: CASGEVAYTF
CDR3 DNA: TGTGCCAGCGGAGAGGTTGCTTACACCTTC

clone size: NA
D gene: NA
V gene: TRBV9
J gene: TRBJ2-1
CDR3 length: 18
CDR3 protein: CASSVEPSRAQGIYEQFF
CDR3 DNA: TGTGCCAGCAGCGTAGAGCCCTCTAGGGCCCAGGGAATCTATGAGCAGTTCTTC

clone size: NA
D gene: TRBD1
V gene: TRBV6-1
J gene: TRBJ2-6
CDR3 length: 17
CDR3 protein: CASTSGTGGAGANVLTF
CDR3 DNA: TGTGCCAGCACCTCCGGGACAGGGGGCGCTGGGGCCAACGTCCTGACTTTC

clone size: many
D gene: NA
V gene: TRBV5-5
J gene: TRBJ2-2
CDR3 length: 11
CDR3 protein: CATPPRGELFF
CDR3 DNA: TGTGCCACCCCTCCCCGCGGGGAGCTGTTTTTT

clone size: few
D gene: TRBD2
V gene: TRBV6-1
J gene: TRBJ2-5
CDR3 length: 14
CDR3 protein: CASRVAGGLETQYF
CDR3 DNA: TGTGCCAGCAGGGTAGCGGGAGGGTTGGAGACCCAGTACTTC

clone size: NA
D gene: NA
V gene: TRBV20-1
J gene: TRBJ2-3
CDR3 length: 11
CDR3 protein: CSASGGDTQYF
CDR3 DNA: TGCAGTGCTAGCGGGGGAGATACGCAGTATTTT

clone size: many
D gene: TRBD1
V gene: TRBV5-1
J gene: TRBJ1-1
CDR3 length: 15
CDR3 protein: CASSEDRGLTTEAFF
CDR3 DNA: TGCGCCAGCAGCGAAGACAGGGGGCTTACCACTGAAGCTTTCTTT

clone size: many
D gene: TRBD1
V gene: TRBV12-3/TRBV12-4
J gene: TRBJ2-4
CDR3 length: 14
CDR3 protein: CASSSGQGVNIQYF
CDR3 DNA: TGTGCCAGCAGTTCGGGACAGGGGGTAAACATTCAGTACTTC

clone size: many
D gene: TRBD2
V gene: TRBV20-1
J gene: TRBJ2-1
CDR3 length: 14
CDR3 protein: CSASGRAVYNEQFF
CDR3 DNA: TGCAGTGCTAGCGGGAGGGCCGTTTACAATGAGCAGTTCTTC

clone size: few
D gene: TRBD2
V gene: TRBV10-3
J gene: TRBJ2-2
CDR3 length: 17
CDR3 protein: CAISSGLAGSNTGELFF
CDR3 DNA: TGTGCCATCAGTTCCGGACTAGCGGGTTCGAACACCGGGGAGCTGTTTTTT

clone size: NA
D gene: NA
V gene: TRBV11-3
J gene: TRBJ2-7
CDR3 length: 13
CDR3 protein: CASSTGPVGEQYF
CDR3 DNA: TGTGCCAGCAGCACCGGGCCCGTCGGCGAGCAGTACTTC

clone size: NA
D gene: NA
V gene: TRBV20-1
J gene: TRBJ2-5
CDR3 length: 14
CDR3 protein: CSVSIEGAIKTQYF
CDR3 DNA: TGCAGTGTCTCAATTGAGGGCGCAATAAAGACCCAGTACTTC

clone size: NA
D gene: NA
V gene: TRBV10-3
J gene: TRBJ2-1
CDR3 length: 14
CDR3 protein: CAISEVALYNEQFF
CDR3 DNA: TGTGCCATCAGTGAAGTGGCCCTTTACAATGAGCAGTTCTTC

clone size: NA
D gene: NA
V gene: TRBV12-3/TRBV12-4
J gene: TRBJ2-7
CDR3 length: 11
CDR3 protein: CASAWDGQKYF
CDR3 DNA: TGTGCCAGCGCATGGGACGGCCAAAAGTACTTC

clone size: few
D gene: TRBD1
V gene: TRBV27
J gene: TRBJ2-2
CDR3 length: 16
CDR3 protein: CASRQPGQGLTGELFF
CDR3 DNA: TGTGCCAGTCGCCAACCGGGACAGGGGTTGACCGGGGAGCTGTTTTTT

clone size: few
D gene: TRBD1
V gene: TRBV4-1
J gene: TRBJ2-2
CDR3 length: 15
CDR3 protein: CASSQADRATGELFF
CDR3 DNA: TGCGCCAGCAGCCAAGCGGACAGGGCGACCGGGGAGCTGTTTTTT

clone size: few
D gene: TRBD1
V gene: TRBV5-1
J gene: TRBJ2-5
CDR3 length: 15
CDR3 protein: CASSLTGGAGETQYF
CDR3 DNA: TGCGCCAGCAGCTTAACAGGGGGCGCCGGGGAGACCCAGTACTTC